This T cell receptor beta chain stems from a study of blood T cell repertoires in COVID-19. Study context: T cells, B-cell-depleted T cells, or PBMCs supplied cDNA or gDNA.

This clone was observed once. The CDR3 contains 15 residues. V lost 3 bases, J lost 4 bases, and 6 bases stayed unmatched. The V gene's germline CDR1 is KGHSH and CDR2 LQKENI. Participants spanned ages roughly 18 to 90 years and resided in roughly 26 US areas. Among Cohort 3 donors, those recovered had two negative PCRs, clearance, or symptom resolution. Authors' processing steps: Amplification with reference gene primers provided the estimates of nucleated cell counts. The repertoire was sequenced with immunoSEQ multiplex PCR; TCRdb's copy has only in-frame clones and lacks some. That table is the source of V, J and clone size, and D and trimming were worked out from the DNA. The sample yields around 180,000 clones, under 90% seen once.

Sequencing was carried out using PBMCs or T cells enriched from blood (not recorded which). The sequence derives from a man aged 50 or older who had recovered from COVID-19. J is TRBJ1-1 and V is TRBV18; 9 nucleotides match TRBD1. The CDR3 nucleotides are TGTGCCAGCTCACCGCAACAGGGGGCGGGCACTGAAGCTTTCTTT. Translating it yields CASSPQQGAGTEAFF. Complete variable domain (other parts from reference TRBV18 and TRBJ1-1): NAGVMQNPRHLVRRRGQEARLRCSPMKGHSHVYWYRQLPEEGLKFMVYLQKENIIDESGMPKERFSAEFPKEGPSILRIQQVVRGDSAAYFCASSPQQGAGTEAFFGQGTRLTVV.